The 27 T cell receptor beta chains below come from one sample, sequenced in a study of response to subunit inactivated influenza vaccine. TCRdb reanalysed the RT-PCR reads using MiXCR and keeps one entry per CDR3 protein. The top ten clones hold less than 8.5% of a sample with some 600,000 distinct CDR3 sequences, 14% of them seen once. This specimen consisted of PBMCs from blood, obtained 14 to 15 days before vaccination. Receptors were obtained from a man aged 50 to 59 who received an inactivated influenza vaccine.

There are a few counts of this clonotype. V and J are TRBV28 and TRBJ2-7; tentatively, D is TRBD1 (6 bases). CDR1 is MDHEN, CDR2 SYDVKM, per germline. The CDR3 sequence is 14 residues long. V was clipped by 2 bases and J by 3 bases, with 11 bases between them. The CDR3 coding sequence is TGTGCCAGCAGTTTAGGGTTACAGGGCTACGAGCAGTACTTC. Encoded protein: CASSLGLQGYEQYF.

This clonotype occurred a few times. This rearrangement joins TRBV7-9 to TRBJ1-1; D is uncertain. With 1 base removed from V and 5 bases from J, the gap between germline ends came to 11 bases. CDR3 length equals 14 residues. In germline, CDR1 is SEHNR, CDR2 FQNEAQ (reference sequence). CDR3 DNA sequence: TGTGCCAGCAGCTTAGGAGAGTATGAAACTGAAGCTTTCTTT. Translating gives CASSLGEYETEAFF.

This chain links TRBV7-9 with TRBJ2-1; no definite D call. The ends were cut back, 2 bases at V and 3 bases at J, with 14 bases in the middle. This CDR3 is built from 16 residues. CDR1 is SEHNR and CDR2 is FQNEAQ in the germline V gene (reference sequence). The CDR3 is CASSLYLQVDYNEQFF. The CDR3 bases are TGTGCCAGCAGCTTATATCTCCAGGTAGACTACAATGAGCAGTTCTTC. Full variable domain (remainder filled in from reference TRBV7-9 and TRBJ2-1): DTGVSQNPRHKITKRGQNVTFRCDPISEHNRLYWYRQTLGQGPEFLTYFQNEAQLEKSRLLSDRFSAERPKGSFSTLEIQRTEQGDSAMYLCASSLYLQVDYNEQFFGPGTRLTVL.

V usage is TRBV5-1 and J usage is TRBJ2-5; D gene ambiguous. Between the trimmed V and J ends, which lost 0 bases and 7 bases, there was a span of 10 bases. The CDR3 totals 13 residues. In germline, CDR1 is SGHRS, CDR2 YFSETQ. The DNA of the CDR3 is TGCGCCAGCAGCTTGGAAGAAAGTGCGACCCAGTACTTC. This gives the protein CASSLEESATQYF.

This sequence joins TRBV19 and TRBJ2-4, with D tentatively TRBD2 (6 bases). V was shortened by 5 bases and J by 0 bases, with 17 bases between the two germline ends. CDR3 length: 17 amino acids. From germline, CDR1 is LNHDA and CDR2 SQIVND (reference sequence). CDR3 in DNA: TGTGCCAGTAGTGGACCGCGGGGAGAACTAGCCAAAAACATTCAGTACTTC. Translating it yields CASSGPRGELAKNIQYF.

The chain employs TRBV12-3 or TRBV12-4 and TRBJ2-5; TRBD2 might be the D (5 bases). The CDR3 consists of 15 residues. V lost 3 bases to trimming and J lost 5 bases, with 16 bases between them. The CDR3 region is CASSLFSGGGETQYF. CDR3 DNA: TGTGCCAGCAGTTTGTTCTCCGGCGGCGGGGAGACCCAGTACTTC.

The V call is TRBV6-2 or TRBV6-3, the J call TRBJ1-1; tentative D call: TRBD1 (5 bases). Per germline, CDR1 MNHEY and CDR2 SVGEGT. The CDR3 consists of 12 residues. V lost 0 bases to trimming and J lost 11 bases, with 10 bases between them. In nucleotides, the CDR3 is TGTGCCAGCAGTTACTCGGTCAGGGACGCTTTCTTT. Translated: CASSYSVRDAFF.

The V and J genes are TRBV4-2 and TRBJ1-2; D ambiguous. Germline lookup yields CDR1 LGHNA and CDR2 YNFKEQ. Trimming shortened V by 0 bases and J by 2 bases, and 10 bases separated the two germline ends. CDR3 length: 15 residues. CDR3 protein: CASSQDLGRNYGYTF. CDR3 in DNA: TGTGCCAGCAGCCAAGATCTTGGCAGAAACTATGGCTACACCTTC.

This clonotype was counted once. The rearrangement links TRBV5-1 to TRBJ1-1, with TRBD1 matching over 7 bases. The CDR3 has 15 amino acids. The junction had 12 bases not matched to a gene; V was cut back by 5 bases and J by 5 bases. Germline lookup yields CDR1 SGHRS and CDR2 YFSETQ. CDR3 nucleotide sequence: TGCGCCAGCAGTTTTCAAGACAGGGAAGGGACTGAAGCTTTCTTT. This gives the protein CASSFQDREGTEAFF.

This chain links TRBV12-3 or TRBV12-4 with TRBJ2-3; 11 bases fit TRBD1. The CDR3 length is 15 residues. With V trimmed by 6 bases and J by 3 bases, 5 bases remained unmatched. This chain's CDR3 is CASSWDRGFTDTQYF. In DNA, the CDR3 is TGTGCCAGCAGCTGGGACAGGGGGTTTACAGATACGCAGTATTTT.

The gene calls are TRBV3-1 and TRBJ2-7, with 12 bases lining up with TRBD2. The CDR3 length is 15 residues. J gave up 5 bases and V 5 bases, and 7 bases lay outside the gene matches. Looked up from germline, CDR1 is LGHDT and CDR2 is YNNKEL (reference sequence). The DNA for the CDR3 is TGTGCCAGCAGCACTCGGACTAGCGGGGTCCACGAGCAGTACTTC. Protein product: CASSTRTSGVHEQYF.

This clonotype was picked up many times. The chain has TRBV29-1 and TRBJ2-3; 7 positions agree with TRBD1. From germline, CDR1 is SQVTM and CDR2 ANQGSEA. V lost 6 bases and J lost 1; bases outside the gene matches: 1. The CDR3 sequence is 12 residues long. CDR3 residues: CSVGTGTDTQYF. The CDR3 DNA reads TGCAGCGTCGGGACAGGCACAGATACGCAGTATTTT.

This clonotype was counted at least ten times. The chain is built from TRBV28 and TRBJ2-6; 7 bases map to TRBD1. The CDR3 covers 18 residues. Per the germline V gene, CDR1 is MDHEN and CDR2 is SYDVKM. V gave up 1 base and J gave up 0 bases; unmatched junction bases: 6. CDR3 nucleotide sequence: TGTGCCAGCAGTTTATTGGGGACAGCGATCTCTGGGGCCAACGTCCTGACTTTC. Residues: CASSLLGTAISGANVLTF.

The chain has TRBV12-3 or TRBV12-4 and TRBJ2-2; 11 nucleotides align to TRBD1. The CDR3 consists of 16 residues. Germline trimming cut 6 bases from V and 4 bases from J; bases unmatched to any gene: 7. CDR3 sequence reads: CASRFRDRGSTGELFF. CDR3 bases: TGTGCCAGCAGGTTCCGGGACAGGGGGAGCACCGGGGAGCTGTTTTTT.

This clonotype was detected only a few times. DNA of the CDR3: TGCAGCGTCCCGGGCGTTGACTATGGCTACACCTTC. Translating gives CSVPGVDYGYTF. V usage is TRBV29-1 and J usage is TRBJ1-2; D not certain. Per germline, CDR1 SQVTM and CDR2 ANQGSEA. Trimming cost V 6 bases and J 3 bases, with 11 bases left between them. The CDR3 runs to 12 residues.

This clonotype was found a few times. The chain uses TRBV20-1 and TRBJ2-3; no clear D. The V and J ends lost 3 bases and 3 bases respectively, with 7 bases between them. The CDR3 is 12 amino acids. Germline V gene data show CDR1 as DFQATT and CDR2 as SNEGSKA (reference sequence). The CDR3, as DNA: TGCAGTGCTAGCACCCCGACAGATACGCAGTATTTT. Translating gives CSASTPTDTQYF.

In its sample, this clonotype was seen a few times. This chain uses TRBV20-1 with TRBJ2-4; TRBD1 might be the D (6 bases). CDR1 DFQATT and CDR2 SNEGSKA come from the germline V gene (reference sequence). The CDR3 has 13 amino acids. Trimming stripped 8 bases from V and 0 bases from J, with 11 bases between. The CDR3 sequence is CSNQQGAKNIQYF. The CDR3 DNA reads TGCAGTAACCAACAGGGAGCCAAAAACATTCAGTACTTC.

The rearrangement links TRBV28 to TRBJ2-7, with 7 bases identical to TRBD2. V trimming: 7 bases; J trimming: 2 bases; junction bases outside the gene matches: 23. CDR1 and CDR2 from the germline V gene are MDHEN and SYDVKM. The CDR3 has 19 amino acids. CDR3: CASTHGTSNLWTRPYEQYF. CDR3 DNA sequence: TGTGCCAGCACCCACGGGACTTCAAACCTGTGGACTAGACCCTACGAGCAGTACTTC.

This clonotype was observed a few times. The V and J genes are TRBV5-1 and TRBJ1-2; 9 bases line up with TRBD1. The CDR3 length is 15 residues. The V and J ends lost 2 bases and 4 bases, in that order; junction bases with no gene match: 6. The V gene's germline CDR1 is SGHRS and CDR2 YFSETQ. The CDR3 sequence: CASSLQGARGYGYTF. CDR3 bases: TGCGCCAGCAGCTTACAGGGGGCGCGAGGCTATGGCTACACCTTC.

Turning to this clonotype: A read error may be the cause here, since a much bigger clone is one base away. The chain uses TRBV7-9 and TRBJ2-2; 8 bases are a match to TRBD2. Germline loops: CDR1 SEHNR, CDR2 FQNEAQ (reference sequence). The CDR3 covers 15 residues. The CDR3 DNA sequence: TGTGCCATCAGCTTAAGCGGGAGTGTTGGCGGGGAGCTGTTTTTT. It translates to CAISLSGSVGGELFF.

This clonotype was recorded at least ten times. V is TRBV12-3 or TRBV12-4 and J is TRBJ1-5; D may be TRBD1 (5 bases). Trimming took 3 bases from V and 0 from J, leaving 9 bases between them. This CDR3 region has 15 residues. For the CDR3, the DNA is TGTGCCAGCAGTTTGGGGGGGGGTAGCAATCAGCCCCAGCATTTT. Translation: CASSLGGGSNQPQHF.

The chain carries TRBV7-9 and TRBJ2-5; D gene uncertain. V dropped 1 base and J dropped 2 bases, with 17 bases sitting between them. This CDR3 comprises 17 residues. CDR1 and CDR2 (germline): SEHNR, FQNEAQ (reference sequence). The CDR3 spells CASSLDQIGRQQETQYF. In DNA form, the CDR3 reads TGTGCCAGCAGCTTAGATCAGATAGGCCGGCAACAAGAGACCCAGTACTTC.

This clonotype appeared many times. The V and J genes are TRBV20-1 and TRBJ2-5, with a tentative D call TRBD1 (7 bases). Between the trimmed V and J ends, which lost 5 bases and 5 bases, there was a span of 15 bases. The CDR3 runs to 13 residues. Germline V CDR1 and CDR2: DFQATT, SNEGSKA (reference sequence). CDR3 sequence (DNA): TGCAGTGCTCAGGGGGGCGTGGGGGAGACCCAGTACTTC. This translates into CSAQGGVGETQYF.

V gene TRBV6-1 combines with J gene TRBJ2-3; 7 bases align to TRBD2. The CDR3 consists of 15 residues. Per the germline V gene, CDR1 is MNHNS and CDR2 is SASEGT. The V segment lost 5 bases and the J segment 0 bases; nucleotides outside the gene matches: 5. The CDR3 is CASSLRGFSTDTQYF. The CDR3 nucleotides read TGTGCCAGCAGTCTGCGGGGGTTTAGCACAGATACGCAGTATTTT.

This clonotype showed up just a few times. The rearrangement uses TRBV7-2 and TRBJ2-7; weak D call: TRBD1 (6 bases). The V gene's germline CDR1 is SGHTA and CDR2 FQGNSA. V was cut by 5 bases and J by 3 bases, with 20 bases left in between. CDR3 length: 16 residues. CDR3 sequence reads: CASSPAARDTSYEQYF. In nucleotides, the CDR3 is TGTGCCAGCAGCCCCGCCGCCCGGGACACAAGCTACGAGCAGTACTTC.

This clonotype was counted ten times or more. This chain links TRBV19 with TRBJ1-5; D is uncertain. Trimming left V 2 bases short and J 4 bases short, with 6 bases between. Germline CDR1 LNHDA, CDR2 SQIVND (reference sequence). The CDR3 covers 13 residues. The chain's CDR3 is CASSISVNQPQHF. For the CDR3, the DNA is TGTGCCAGTAGTATATCGGTAAATCAGCCCCAGCATTTT.

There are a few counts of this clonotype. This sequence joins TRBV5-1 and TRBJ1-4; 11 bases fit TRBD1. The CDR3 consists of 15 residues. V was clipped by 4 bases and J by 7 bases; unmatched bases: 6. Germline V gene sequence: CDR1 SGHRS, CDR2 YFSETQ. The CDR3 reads CASSRRTGGGEKLFF. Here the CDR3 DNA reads TGCGCCAGCAGCCGTAGGACAGGGGGCGGTGAAAAACTGTTTTTT.